The 32 T cell receptor beta chains listed next were all sequenced from one sample in a study of molecular identifiers for immune sequencing clone quantification. TCRdb re-called the PCR reads through MiXCR, storing one row per CDR3 protein. The data contain over 55,000 distinct CDR3 sequences, less than 20% of them singletons. Sequencing was performed on naive CD8+ T cells from blood, with Jurkat cell RNA spiked in. Noted subset: FACS-sorted CD8+CD4-CCR7+CD45RA+ naive T cells. The receptors here all came from a human donor in good health. Some libraries in this study had Jurkat cell RNA spiked in.

This clonotype was detected many times. V gene TRBV12-3 or TRBV12-4 combines with J gene TRBJ2-3, with 12 bases matching TRBD2. This CDR3 comprises 16 residues. Trimming removed 6 bases from V and 4 bases from J; junction bases left unmatched: 8. This chain's CDR3 is CASRIPTSGSSDTQYF. As DNA, the CDR3 is TGTGCCAGCAGGATACCGACTAGCGGGAGTTCAGATACGCAGTATTTT.

This clonotype came up many times. CDR3 DNA sequence: TGTGCCAGCAGTTTATTACAGGGGGACACTGAAGCTTTCTTT. Amino acids: CASSLLQGDTEAFF. The chain has TRBV27 and TRBJ1-1, with 8 positions matching TRBD1. J was trimmed by 3 bases and V by 1 base; bases with no gene match: 1. Germline V lookup: CDR1 MNHEY, CDR2 SMNVEV (reference sequence). The CDR3 is made up of 14 amino acids.

There are many counts of this clonotype. This chain joins TRBV7-9 and TRBJ2-1; no reliable D call. The CDR3 covers 14 residues. The V and J ends lost 1 base and 6 bases respectively, with 10 bases between them. CDR1 and CDR2 (germline): SEHNR, FQNEAQ (reference sequence). The DNA for the CDR3 is TGTGCCAGCAGCTTAGTGTCCCTAACCAATGAGCAGTTCTTC. This encodes CASSLVSLTNEQFF.

Ten or more counts support this clonotype. The rearrangement uses TRBV27 and TRBJ2-2; tentatively, D is TRBD1 (5 bases). CDR1 is MNHEY and CDR2 is SMNVEV in the germline V gene (reference sequence). The CDR3 totals 17 residues. V lost 2 bases to trimming and J lost 1 base, with 14 bases between them. The CDR3 DNA follows: TGTGCCAGCAGTTTAATGTTTGGACAAGAGAACACCGGGGAGCTGTTTTTT. Residues: CASSLMFGQENTGELFF.

This clonotype was found many times. The chain carries TRBV28 and TRBJ2-4, with 11 positions matching TRBD2. The CDR3 consists of 18 residues. V shed 3 bases and J 0 bases; nucleotides not matched to a gene: 7. The germline V gene has CDR1 MDHEN and CDR2 SYDVKM. CDR3 protein: CASSFVLAGVEAKNIQYF. In nucleotides, the CDR3 is TGTGCCAGCAGTTTCGTACTAGCGGGAGTCGAAGCCAAAAACATTCAGTACTTC.

This clonotype has at least ten counts. The gene calls are TRBV7-6 and TRBJ1-1; the D gene is possibly TRBD1 (5 bases). This CDR3 has 15 residues. The germline V gene has CDR1 SGHVS and CDR2 FNYEAQ. The V end lost 5 bases, the J end lost 4 bases, and 17 bases lay between the germline ends. DNA of the CDR3: TGTGCCAGCAGCAGAGGGTTCGGGGCTGGCACTGAAGCTTTCTTT. It encodes CASSRGFGAGTEAFF. The complete variable domain, with remaining parts taken from reference TRBV7-6 and TRBJ1-1, reads GAGVSQSPRYKVTKRGQDVALRCDPISGHVSLYWYRQALGQGPEFLTYFNYEAQQDKSGLPNDRFSAERPEGSISTLTIQRTEQRDSAMYRCASSRGFGAGTEAFFGQGTRLTVV.

As regards this clonotype: This may come from a read error, since a much larger clone is one base off. This chain links TRBV11-2 with TRBJ2-1; no reliable D call. CDR1 is SGHAT, CDR2 FQNNGV, per germline. The CDR3 loop spans 13 amino acids. CDR3 sequence (DNA): TGTGTCAGCAGCTTTAGTGCGAAGTGGGAGCAGTTCTTC. Translating it yields CVSSFSAKWEQFF.

This clonotype was picked up many times. This sequence joins TRBV7-2 and TRBJ2-3; D uncertain. V was clipped by 5 bases and J by 2 bases, with 8 bases between them. Germline V CDR1 and CDR2: SGHTA, FQGNSA. This CDR3 is built from 13 residues. The CDR3, as DNA: TGTGCCAGCAGCCTGTACTTCACAGATACGCAGTATTTT. This gives the protein CASSLYFTDTQYF.

V gene TRBV7-2 combines with J gene TRBJ1-3; D is uncertain. Looked up from germline, CDR1 is SGHTA and CDR2 is FQGNSA. Trimming pared 2 bases from V and 1 base from J, leaving 18 bases between. CDR3 length equals 18 residues. The CDR3 sequence is CASSLISGLSGSGNTIYF. The DNA for the CDR3 is TGTGCCAGCAGCTTAATATCGGGCCTCTCGGGGTCTGGAAACACCATATATTTT. The entire variable domain, with the rest obtained from reference TRBV7-2 and TRBJ1-3, is as follows: GAGVSQSPSNKVTEKGKDVELRCDPISGHTALYWYRQSLGQGLEFLIYFQGNSAPDKSGLPSDRFSAERTGGSVSTLTIQRTQQEDSAVYLCASSLISGLSGSGNTIYFGEGSWLTVV.

This clonotype has a single count. This sequence may be a read error, since a much larger clone differs from it by one base. The genes are TRBV7-9 and TRBJ2-5; D is unclear. The germline gives CDR1 SEHNR, CDR2 FQNEAQ (reference sequence). The CDR3 runs to 17 residues. Written as DNA, the CDR3 is TGTGCCGGCAGCTTAATTGGCACGGCTATGGGCCAAGAGACCCAGTACTTC. Its protein product is CAGSLIGTAMGQETQYF.

This clonotype has only a few counts. V gene TRBV27 combines with J gene TRBJ1-5; D is uncertain. The CDR3 length is 14 residues. Per the germline V gene, CDR1 is MNHEY and CDR2 is SMNVEV (reference sequence). The V end was cut by 2 bases, the J end by 0 bases, with 5 bases between. The CDR3 reads CASSLMGSNQPQHF. DNA of the CDR3: TGTGCCAGCAGTTTAATGGGTAGCAATCAGCCCCAGCATTTT.

The sample holds a few counts of this clonotype. J is TRBJ2-7 and V is TRBV3-1; perhaps TRBD1 as D (5 bases). CDR1 LGHDT and CDR2 YNNKEL come from the germline V gene (reference sequence). V lost 0 bases and J lost 0, with 18 bases in between. This CDR3 has 18 residues. CDR3 amino acids: CASSQDSRAELLSYEQYF. The CDR3 DNA sequence: TGTGCCAGCAGCCAAGATAGCAGGGCAGAACTACTCTCCTACGAGCAGTACTTC.

This rearrangement joins TRBV6-1 to TRBJ2-1, with D hard to call. CDR1 is MNHNS and CDR2 is SASEGT in the germline V gene. V was pared by 7 bases and J by 0 bases, with 13 bases between. CDR3 length: 15 amino acids. The CDR3 is CASIEWWSSYNEQFF. Here the CDR3 DNA reads TGTGCCAGCATAGAATGGTGGAGCTCCTACAATGAGCAGTTCTTC.

The chain has TRBV15 and TRBJ2-1, with TRBD1 matching over 11 bases. The V segment lost 6 bases and the J segment 1 base; nucleotides outside the gene matches: 2. Germline V gene data show CDR1 as LNHNV and CDR2 as YYDKDF (reference sequence). The CDR3 extends over 15 amino acids. The DNA of the CDR3 is TGTGCCACCAGAAGGGACAGGGGGTCCTACAATGAGCAGTTCTTC. This sequence encodes CATRRDRGSYNEQFF.

About this clonotype: Being one base from a much bigger clone, this may be a read error. Here the CDR3 omits its conserved ending phenylalanine or tryptophan, so a read error is the likely source. CDR3 sequence (DNA): TGTGCCAGCAGTTTAAGTCAGTCCTACGAGCAGTACCTC. This encodes CASSLSQSYEQYL. The rearrangement joins TRBV12-3 or TRBV12-4 to TRBJ2-7; D is unclear. V was clipped by 2 bases and J by 1 base, with 6 bases between them. The CDR3 length is 13 residues.

Regarding this clonotype: It may be a read error: a sequence one base away is much more abundant. V and J are TRBV4-1 and TRBJ2-7; a possible D gene is TRBD1 (6 bases). Germline V gives CDR1 MGHRA, CDR2 YSYEKL. This CDR3 region has 15 residues. Trimming cost V 1 base and J 2 bases, with 12 bases left between them. The chain's CDR3 is CASSQVGARAYEQYF. As DNA, the CDR3 is TGCGCCAGCAGCCAAGTGGGGGCCCGAGCCTACGAGCAGTACTTC.

This clonotype came up a few times. Mismatch with germline at one junction end may stem from a read error. CDR3 nucleotide sequence: TGTACCAGCAGTTTCGGGGGCTCCTACAATGAGCAGCTCTTC. It codes for CTSSFGGSYNEQLF. V gene TRBV27 combines with J gene TRBJ2-1; D might be TRBD1 or TRBD2, each matching 6 bases. Germline CDR1 MNHEY, CDR2 SMNVEV (reference sequence). CDR3 length: 14 residues.

This clonotype was detected many times. The rearrangement uses TRBV28 and TRBJ1-6; D uncertain. V was clipped by 5 bases and J by 9 bases, with 20 bases between them. The CDR3 has 16 amino acids. Germline CDR1 reads MDHEN; CDR2 reads SYDVKM. CDR3 in amino acids: CASSHFRNIRGSPLHF. The CDR3 bases are TGTGCCAGCAGTCACTTTAGAAATATTCGGGGTTCACCCCTCCACTTT.

The rearrangement joins TRBV2 to TRBJ2-7; tentative D call: TRBD2 (5 bases). Germline V gene lookup returns CDR1 SNHLY and CDR2 FYNNEI. The CDR3 length is 15 residues. V shed 6 bases and J shed 2 bases, with 17 bases lying between them. As DNA, the CDR3 is TGTGCCAGCAGAGAAAGACCAGGACTGGCCTACGAGCAGTACTTC. Protein product: CASRERPGLAYEQYF.

The chain carries TRBV6-5 and TRBJ2-2, with TRBD2 identical over 8 bases. The germline V gene encodes CDR1 MNHEY and CDR2 SVGAGI. Trimming at V came to 6 bases and at J to 1 base, leaving 7 bases not matched to a gene. The CDR3 covers 16 residues. The CDR3 bases are TGTGCCAGCAGCAGGGGACTAGTGGTGAACACCGGGGAGCTGTTTTTT. Translating gives CASSRGLVVNTGELFF.

The chain combines TRBV6-5 with TRBJ2-1, with 8 bases lining up with TRBD2. Germline V gives CDR1 MNHEY, CDR2 SVGAGI. V shed 2 bases, J shed 2 bases, and the junction held 5 bases outside the gene matches. The length of the CDR3 is 16 residues. Written as DNA, the CDR3 is TGTGCCAGCAGTTACGGCGCGGGAGGACCCTACAATGAGCAGTTCTTC. Residues: CASSYGAGGPYNEQFF.

The J gene is TRBJ1-3, the V gene TRBV7-2; D unclear. The germline V and J ends were trimmed by 5 bases and 0 bases, with 14 bases remaining between them. This CDR3 has 16 residues. Germline V gives CDR1 SGHTA, CDR2 FQGNSA. CDR3 protein: CASSPVTGSSGNTIYF. The CDR3 nucleotides are TGTGCCAGCAGCCCCGTCACCGGGAGCTCTGGAAACACCATATATTTT.

This clonotype has a count of ten or more. V gene TRBV7-9 combines with J gene TRBJ2-7; D may match TRBD1 or TRBD2 (5 bases each). This CDR3 spans 11 amino acids. Germline CDR1 and CDR2: SEHNR and FQNEAQ (reference sequence). V dropped 9 bases and J dropped 4 bases, with 10 bases sitting between them. CDR3 sequence (DNA): TGTGCCAGTGGCGAGGGGTACGAGCAGTACTTC. Translation: CASGEGYEQYF.

The chain links TRBV6-6 to TRBJ1-1; TRBD1 might be the D (5 bases). This CDR3 comprises 15 residues. CDR1 and CDR2 from the germline V gene are MNHNY and SVGAGI (reference sequence). Trimming removed 8 bases from V and 0 bases from J, with 16 bases in between. The CDR3 DNA is TGTGCCAGCGGTCTGACGGACATCCTGAACACTGAAGCTTTCTTT. This translates into CASGLTDILNTEAFF.

This clonotype occurred many times. The J gene is TRBJ1-1, the V gene TRBV29-1; TRBD1 agrees at 12 bases. CDR3 length: 15 amino acids. Germline loops: CDR1 SQVTM, CDR2 ANQGSEA. The V segment lost 7 bases and the J segment 4 bases; nucleotides outside the gene matches: 10. The CDR3 region is CSGIPGTGGITEAFF. In DNA, the CDR3 is TGCAGCGGCATTCCCGGGACAGGGGGCATCACTGAAGCTTTCTTT.

This clonotype occurred many times. The V call is TRBV27, the J call TRBJ1-1; D is undetermined. The CDR3 is made up of 12 amino acids. The V end was cut by 5 bases, the J end by 4 bases, with 8 bases between. The germline gives CDR1 MNHEY, CDR2 SMNVEV (reference sequence). The CDR3 bases are TGTGCCAGCAGTCCCCGGGGCACTGAAGCTTTCTTT. This sequence encodes CASSPRGTEAFF.

This clonotype was detected ten times or more. The rearrangement joins TRBV6-5 to TRBJ2-1; 7 nucleotides line up with TRBD2. The CDR3 runs 16 residues. Trimming cost V 2 bases and J 6 bases; bases outside gene matches: 10. Germline-derived CDR1 and CDR2 are MNHEY and SVGAGI. In DNA, the CDR3 is TGTGCCAGCAGTTACCGGGGGGAAGGGACTACCAATGAGCAGTTCTTC. The encoded protein is CASSYRGEGTTNEQFF.

This clonotype appeared many times. At one of its ends the junction is not consistent with the germline gene, which may arise from a read error. Here the CDR3 reads CARRGGVPSHEQYF. CDR3 in DNA: TGTGCCAGGCGGGGGGGTGTTCCCTCCCACGAGCAGTACTTC. The chain recombines TRBV10-3 with TRBJ2-7, with 9 nucleotides matching TRBD2. Germline loops: CDR1 ENHRY, CDR2 SYGVKD. The CDR3 spans 14 residues.

This clonotype was seen at least ten times. The V gene is TRBV11-3, the J gene TRBJ1-2, with D hard to call. In germline, CDR1 is SGHNT, CDR2 YENEEA. The V end was cut by 3 bases, the J end by 3 bases, with 8 bases between. This CDR3 is 13 amino acids long. CDR3 DNA: TGTGCCAGCAGCTTGGCGCAGGACTATGGCTACACCTTC. Translating it yields CASSLAQDYGYTF. The full variable domain, rest sourced from reference TRBV11-3 and TRBJ1-2, is EAGVVQSPRYKIIEKKQPVAFWCNPISGHNTLYWYLQNLGQGPELLIRYENEEAVDDSQLPKDRFSAERLKGVDSTLKIQPAELGDSAVYLCASSLAQDYGYTFGSGTRLTVV.

This clonotype was recorded at least ten times. The V and J genes are TRBV7-2 and TRBJ2-3; 13 bases agree with TRBD2. Unmatched junction bases numbered 10, after V lost 5 bases and J lost 8 bases. Germline assignment: CDR1 SGHTA and CDR2 FQGNSA. CDR3 length: 16 amino acids. The CDR3 region is CASSPGLAGPSGTQYF. The CDR3 DNA reads as TGTGCCAGCAGCCCGGGACTAGCGGGACCCTCCGGTACGCAGTATTTT.

Many counts were recorded for this clonotype. This chain connects TRBV4-1 to TRBJ1-2; unclear D gene. From germline, CDR1 is MGHRA and CDR2 YSYEKL. V lost 0 bases, J lost 8 bases, and 13 bases lay in between. CDR3 length equals 14 residues. CDR3 in amino acids: CASSQERGLAGYTF. The CDR3, as DNA: TGCGCCAGCAGCCAAGAGCGCGGGTTGGCGGGCTACACCTTC.

This clonotype was counted ten times or more. This chain joins TRBV12-3 or TRBV12-4 and TRBJ2-6, with a weak D call TRBD1 (6 bases). Trimming cost V 6 bases and J 4 bases, with 13 bases left between them. This CDR3 is built from 15 residues. CDR3 bases: TGTGCCAGCAGACCTACAGGGAAAGGGGCCAACGTCCTGACTTTC. It translates to CASRPTGKGANVLTF.